This T cell receptor (beta chain) is drawn from a study of a mutant IDH1 vaccine in newly diagnosed glioma. Points from the study as a whole: 80% to 95% of patients showed vaccine-induced immune responses across multiple MHC alleles.

About this clone itself: The antigen is unknown.

The time point denotes: week 11, during vaccination. Doses comprised 300 ug of mutant IDH1 20-mer peptide each, plus topical imiquimod. Data came from immunoSEQ multiplex PCR; TCRdb stores just in-frame clones and leaves some out. The table has 30,000 to 40,000 clones, roughly 84% seen once; the top ten hold 2% to 2.5%. The CDR3 is 14 residues long. Per the germline V gene, CDR1 is MNHEY and CDR2 is SVGAGI. The germline V and J ends were trimmed by 1 base and 3 bases, with 9 bases remaining between them. The sequencing used PBMCs, collected from a glioma patient whose treatment included an IDH1 peptide vaccine. This TCR was sampled from a man between 40 and 49 years old with glioma. The gene calls are TRBV6-5 and TRBJ1-1; D is possibly TRBD1 (5 bases). CDR3 bases: TGTGCCAGCAGTTACTTCGGGGCTGACACTGAAGCTTTCTTT. Its translation is CASSYFGADTEAFF.